The source of this TCR beta chain is a study of T cell responses to AZD1222 COVID-19 vaccine. The method was immunoSEQ multiplex PCR; TCRdb's version includes in-frame clones alone and lacks a portion of them. The sample shows 130,000 to 150,000 clones, roughly 92% of them seen only once. The sequence was obtained from an adult in good health. This sample comprised peripheral blood, obtained on day 0 of AZD1222 vaccination.

The CDR3 reads CASSLQAPGVEEKLFF. In DNA form, the CDR3 reads TGTGCCAGCAGTTTACAGGCCCCAGGGGTGGAAGAAAAACTGTTTTTT. The V and J genes are TRBV27 and TRBJ1-4, with TRBD1 as a possible D gene (6 bases). The germline gives CDR1 MNHEY, CDR2 SMNVEV (reference sequence). CDR3 length: 16 amino acids. V lost 2 bases and J lost 8, with 18 bases in between.